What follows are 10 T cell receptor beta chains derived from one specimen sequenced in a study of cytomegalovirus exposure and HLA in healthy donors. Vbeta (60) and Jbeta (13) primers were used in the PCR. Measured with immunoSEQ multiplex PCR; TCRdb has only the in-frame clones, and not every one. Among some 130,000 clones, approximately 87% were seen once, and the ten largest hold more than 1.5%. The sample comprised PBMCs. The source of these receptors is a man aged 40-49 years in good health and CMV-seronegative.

CDR3 coding DNA: TGTGCCAGCAGTGCAACCGGACATTACAATCAGCCCCAGCATTTT. Its protein is CASSATGHYNQPQHF. The chain couples TRBV6-1 to TRBJ1-5, with D maybe TRBD1 (5 bases). The V and J ends lost 4 bases and 3 bases respectively, with 13 bases between them. The CDR3 sequence is 15 residues long. CDR1 is MNHNS and CDR2 is SASEGT in the germline V gene.

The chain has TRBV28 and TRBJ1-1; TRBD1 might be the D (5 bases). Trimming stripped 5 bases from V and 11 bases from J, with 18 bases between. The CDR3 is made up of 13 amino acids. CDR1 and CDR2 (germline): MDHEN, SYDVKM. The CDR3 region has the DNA TGTGCCAGCAGTCCACAGGAGAACAGAACGGCTTTCTTT. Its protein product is CASSPQENRTAFF. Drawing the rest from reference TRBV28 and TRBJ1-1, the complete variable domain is DVKVTQSSRYLVKRTGEKVFLECVQDMDHENMFWYRQDPGLGLRLIYFSYDVKMKEKGDIPEGYSVSREKKERFSLILESASTNQTSMYLCASSPQENRTAFFGQGTRLTVV.

The CDR3 here is CASSVGGTGGQEQYF. As DNA, the CDR3 is TGTGCCAGCAGCGTAGGCGGGACAGGGGGACAAGAGCAGTACTTC. The chain is built from TRBV9 and TRBJ2-7, with 11 nucleotides matching TRBD1. Trimming cost V 0 bases and J 7 bases; bases outside gene matches: 6. The germline V gene encodes CDR1 SGDLS and CDR2 YYNGEE. The CDR3 spans 15 residues.

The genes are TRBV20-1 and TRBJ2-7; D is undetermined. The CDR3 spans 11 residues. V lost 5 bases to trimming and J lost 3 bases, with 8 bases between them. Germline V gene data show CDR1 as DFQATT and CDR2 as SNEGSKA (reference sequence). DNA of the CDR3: TGCAGTGCTTATGACATCTACGAGCAGTACTTC. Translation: CSAYDIYEQYF.

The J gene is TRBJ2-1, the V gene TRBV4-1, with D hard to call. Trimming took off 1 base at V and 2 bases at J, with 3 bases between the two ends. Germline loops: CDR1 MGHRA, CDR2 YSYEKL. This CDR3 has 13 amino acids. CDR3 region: CASSQVTYNEQFF. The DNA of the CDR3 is TGCGCCAGCAGCCAAGTAACCTACAATGAGCAGTTCTTC.

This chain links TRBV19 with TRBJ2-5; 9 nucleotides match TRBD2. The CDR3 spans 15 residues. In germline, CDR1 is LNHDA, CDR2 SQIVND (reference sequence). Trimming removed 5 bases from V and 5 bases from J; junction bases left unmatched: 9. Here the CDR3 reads CASSSPSGARETQYF. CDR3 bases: TGTGCCAGTAGTTCCCCTAGCGGGGCCAGGGAGACCCAGTACTTC. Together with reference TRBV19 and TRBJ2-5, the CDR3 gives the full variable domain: DGGITQSPKYLFRKEGQNVTLSCEQNLNHDAMYWYRQDPGQGLRLIYYSQIVNDFQKGDIAEGYSVSREKKESFPLTVTSAQKNPTAFYLCASSSPSGARETQYFGPGTRLLVL.

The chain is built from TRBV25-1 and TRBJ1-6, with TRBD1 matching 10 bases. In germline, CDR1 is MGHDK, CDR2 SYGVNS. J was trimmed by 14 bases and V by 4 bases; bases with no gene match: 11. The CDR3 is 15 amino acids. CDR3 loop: CASSGSGQGPVALHF. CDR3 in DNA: TGTGCCAGCAGTGGTTCGGGACAGGGGCCGGTGGCCCTCCACTTT.

The CDR3 nucleotides read TGTGCCAGCAGCTCCCCCCGGGATGCGGGGGACGCTGGTCTCTCCTACAATGAGCAGTTCTTC. Protein product: CASSSPRDAGDAGLSYNEQFF. V usage is TRBV7-3 and J usage is TRBJ2-1; 7 bases map to TRBD2. The junction had 21 bases not matched to a gene; V was cut back by 4 bases and J by 0 bases. CDR3 length: 21 amino acids. Germline V gene lookup returns CDR1 SGHTA and CDR2 FQGTGA.

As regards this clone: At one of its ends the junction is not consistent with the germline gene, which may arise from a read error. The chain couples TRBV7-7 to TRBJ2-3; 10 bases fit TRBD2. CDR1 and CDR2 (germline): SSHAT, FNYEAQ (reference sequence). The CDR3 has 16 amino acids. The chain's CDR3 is CASSLAGAGGPDTQYF. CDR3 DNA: TGTGCTAGCAGCTTAGCGGGAGCGGGGGGGCCAGATACGCAGTATTTT.

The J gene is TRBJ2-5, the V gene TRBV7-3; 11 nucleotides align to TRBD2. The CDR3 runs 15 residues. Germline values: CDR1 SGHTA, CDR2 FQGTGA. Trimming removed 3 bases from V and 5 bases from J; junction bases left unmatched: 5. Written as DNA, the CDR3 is TGTGCCAGCAGCTTTAGCGGGAGGGCCGGGGAGACCCAGTACTTC. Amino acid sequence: CASSFSGRAGETQYF.